Listed below are T cell receptor beta chains from one sample, sequenced in a study of blood T cells in healthy people across ages. TCRdb redid the calling of the 5' RACE reads with MiXCR, one entry per CDR3 protein. This table has around 800,000 distinct CDR3 sequences, about a quarter appearing once. The same data also contributed to another study, on T cells of mothers and their children.

Material for sequencing was blood. The receptor source for this set is a boy younger than 18 in good health. CDR3s include the opening cysteine and the closing phenylalanine or tryptophan. A D gene is named only where the DNA matches it firmly. Rows give clone size only sometimes, using once, few, many, or a class for an expanded clone.

v_gene	abundance	j_gene	d_gene	CDR3aa	CDR3nt
TRBV29-1	-	TRBJ2-7	-	CSVDSSNEQYF	TGCAGCGTTGATTCCAGCAACGAGCAGTACTTC
TRBV11-2	few	TRBJ2-3	-	CASSLSQTVARGRSDTQYF	TGTGCCAGCAGCTTAAGCCAAACAGTGGCGCGGGGTCGCTCAGATACGCAGTATTTT
TRBV2	-	TRBJ2-3	TRBD2	CASSAPLAGVFTDTQYF	TGTGCCAGCAGTGCCCCACTAGCGGGAGTCTTCACAGATACGCAGTATTTT
TRBV12-3/TRBV12-4	-	TRBJ2-2	TRBD2	CASSWGLVSGELFF	TGTGCCAGCAGTTGGGGACTAGTATCTGGGGAGCTGTTTTTT
TRBV24-1	-	TRBJ2-5	-	CATSGSRTVQETQYF	TGTGCCACCAGTGGTTCTCGGACAGTCCAAGAGACCCAGTACTTC
TRBV4-1	-	TRBJ2-5	TRBD2	CASSQERLAGGQETQYF	TGCGCCAGCAGCCAAGAAAGACTAGCGGGGGGCCAAGAGACCCAGTACTTC
TRBV12-3/TRBV12-4	-	TRBJ1-4	TRBD1	CASSLSGQGPNEKLFF	TGTGCCAGCAGTCTCTCCGGACAGGGGCCGAATGAAAAACTGTTTTTT
TRBV6-1	-	TRBJ2-5	-	CASSDPGWLGETQYF	TGTGCCAGCAGTGACCCGGGTTGGCTGGGCGAGACCCAGTACTTC
TRBV11-2	-	TRBJ2-5	TRBD2	CASSIGASGGVVEETQCF	TGTGCCAGCAGCATCGGCGCTAGCGGGGGGGTAGTAGAGGAGACCCAGTGCTTC
TRBV5-6	-	TRBJ2-5	TRBD1	CVSSLLGQGTHAETQYF	TGTGTCAGCAGTTTACTGGGACAGGGGACCCACGCGGAGACCCAGTACTTC
TRBV12-3/TRBV12-4	few	TRBJ2-7	-	CASTSERHREQYF	TGTGCCAGCACCTCCGAGCGGCACCGCGAGCAGTACTTC
TRBV7-9	-	TRBJ2-4	-	CASSLFTAGGNIQYF	TGTGCCAGCAGCTTGTTTACCGCGGGTGGAAACATTCAGTACTTC
TRBV28	few	TRBJ2-7	-	CASLGGGGKNEQYF	TGTGCCAGCCTGGGCGGAGGGGGGAAAAACGAGCAGTACTTC
TRBV6-6	-	TRBJ2-2	TRBD1	CASSLRQGADPGELFF	TGTGCCAGCAGTTTGCGACAGGGGGCTGACCCCGGGGAGCTGTTTTTT
TRBV24-1	-	TRBJ2-2	-	CATSVTPGQNTGELFF	TGTGCCACCAGTGTCACTCCGGGACAGAACACCGGGGAGCTGTTTTTT
TRBV24-1	-	TRBJ2-4	-	CATSGSMDGNIQYF	TGTGCCACCAGTGGGTCAATGGACGGAAACATTCAGTACTTC
TRBV20-1	-	TRBJ2-7	-	CSARDDSYEQYF	TGCAGTGCTAGAGATGACTCCTACGAGCAGTACTTC
TRBV20-1	-	TRBJ2-7	-	CSASRDNEQYF	TGCAGTGCTAGCCGGGACAACGAGCAGTACTTC
TRBV9	few	TRBJ1-3	-	CASSVFAEDGNTIYF	TGTGCCAGCAGCGTTTTTGCTGAGGATGGAAACACCATATATTTT
TRBV6-1	-	TRBJ2-3	-	CASSVGDTDTQYF	TGTGCCAGCAGTGTAGGGGACACAGATACGCAGTATTTT
TRBV10-3	-	TRBJ2-3	-	CAIGLEPDTQYF	TGTGCCATCGGGCTAGAACCAGATACGCAGTATTTT
TRBV5-1	few	TRBJ2-1	TRBD2	CASSSLGGSPDEQFF	TGCGCCAGCAGCTCCCTCGGGGGGTCGCCGGATGAGCAGTTCTTC
TRBV7-9	few	TRBJ1-1	-	CASSLSGLSKAFF	TGTGCCAGCAGCTTGTCGGGACTGAGTAAGGCTTTCTTT
TRBV3-1	-	TRBJ2-1	-	CASSQDNRGGQFF	TGTGCCAGCAGCCAAGATAACAGGGGAGGGCAGTTCTTC
TRBV3-1	-	TRBJ2-1	TRBD2	CASSQSRLAVQFF	TGTGCCAGCAGCCAGTCCCGACTAGCGGTACAGTTCTTC
TRBV9	-	TRBJ1-3	-	CASSKGGLDGNTIYF	TGTGCCAGCAGCAAGGGGGGGCTTGATGGGAACACCATATATTTT
TRBV11-2	-	TRBJ2-5	TRBD2	CASSPGSGEETQYF	TGTGCCAGCAGCCCCGGTAGCGGGGAAGAGACCCAGTACTTC
TRBV20-1	-	TRBJ2-7	-	CSAKLVEQYF	TGCAGTGCTAAATTGGTCGAGCAGTACTTC
TRBV27	-	TRBJ1-1	-	CASMGGLNTEAFF	TGTGCCAGCATGGGAGGGTTGAACACTGAAGCTTTCTTT
TRBV2	few	TRBJ2-7	-	CASSDARFSYEQYF	TGTGCCAGCAGTGATGCCCGCTTCTCCTACGAGCAGTACTTC
TRBV7-2	-	TRBJ2-5	TRBD2	CASSLGGLAETQYF	TGTGCCAGCAGCTTGGGGGGACTAGCGGAGACCCAGTACTTC
TRBV11-2	few	TRBJ2-5	-	CASGRRYQETQYF	TGTGCCAGCGGCAGACGGTACCAAGAGACCCAGTACTTC
TRBV16	-	TRBJ1-4	-	CASSWARLDEKLFF	TGTGCCAGCAGCTGGGCCAGGTTGGATGAAAAACTGTTTTTT
TRBV5-1	-	TRBJ2-5	TRBD2	CASRDGRETQYF	TGCGCCAGCAGGGACGGGAGGGAGACCCAGTACTTC
TRBV28	few	TRBJ2-7	-	CASSPSQGQYEQYF	TGTGCCAGCAGTCCTAGCCAGGGGCAATACGAGCAGTACTTC
TRBV7-9	-	TRBJ2-5	-	CASSRSLGNAQETQYF	TGTGCCAGCAGCCGATCGCTCGGGAACGCCCAAGAGACCCAGTACTTC
TRBV19	few	TRBJ1-2	-	CASMSSGRGNYGYTF	TGTGCCAGTATGTCTAGCGGTCGCGGAAACTATGGCTACACCTTC
TRBV6-5	-	TRBJ1-5	-	CASSAGDNQPQHF	TGTGCCAGCAGTGCGGGGGACAATCAGCCCCAGCATTTT
TRBV10-3	-	TRBJ1-4	TRBD1	CAISAGQGPNEKLFF	TGTGCCATCAGTGCCGGACAGGGGCCTAATGAAAAACTGTTTTTT
TRBV13	-	TRBJ1-2	-	CASSGNQGSGYTF	TGTGCCAGCAGCGGAAACCAGGGGTCTGGCTACACCTTC
TRBV2	few	TRBJ1-1	TRBD1	CASSVGQGITEAFF	TGTGCCAGCAGTGTAGGACAGGGAATCACTGAAGCTTTCTTT
TRBV2	-	TRBJ2-5	TRBD1	CASTRKGTGSETQYF	TGTGCCAGCACTCGAAAAGGGACAGGCAGCGAGACCCAGTACTTC
TRBV24-1	-	TRBJ2-1	-	CATSDFGHNEQFF	TGTGCCACCAGTGATTTTGGTCACAATGAGCAGTTCTTC
TRBV7-2	few	TRBJ2-5	-	CASSWGAGEAQYF	TGTGCCAGCAGCTGGGGGGCGGGCGAGGCCCAGTACTTC
TRBV7-6	few	TRBJ2-5	TRBD2	CASSFSGGQGAQYF	TGTGCCAGCAGCTTTAGCGGGGGTCAGGGGGCCCAGTACTTC
TRBV12-3/TRBV12-4	-	TRBJ2-7	-	CASSFRSAGHPVYEQYF	TGTGCCAGCAGTTTCAGGTCCGCGGGACACCCGGTCTACGAGCAGTACTTC
TRBV29-1	once	TRBJ1-1	-	CSVAGDPNTEAFF	TGCAGCGTTGCCGGGGACCCGAACACTGAAGCTTTCTTT
TRBV5-1	many	TRBJ2-1	-	CASSPPSGKLYNEQFF	TGCGCCAGCAGCCCTCCCTCGGGAAAATTATACAATGAGCAGTTCTTC
TRBV6-1	few	TRBJ1-4	-	CASSERPGGQWNEKLFF	TGTGCCAGCAGTGAAAGGCCCGGCGGCCAGTGGAATGAAAAACTGTTTTTT
TRBV7-9	-	TRBJ1-1	-	CASSLEAGVGNTEAFF	TGTGCCAGCAGCTTAGAGGCAGGGGTCGGTAACACTGAAGCTTTCTTT
TRBV7-9	many	TRBJ2-2	TRBD1	CASSPGTANTGELFF	TGTGCCAGCAGCCCCGGGACAGCGAACACCGGGGAGCTGTTTTTT
TRBV29-1	-	TRBJ1-4	TRBD1	CSVVTGGDEKLIF	TGCAGCGTCGTGACAGGGGGTGATGAAAAACTGATTTTT
TRBV3-1	-	TRBJ2-3	TRBD2	CASSPGRGGLADTQYF	TGTGCCAGCAGCCCCGGTCGGGGGGGTCTCGCAGATACGCAGTATTTT